The 5 T cell receptor beta chains reported below all come from one sample, sequenced in a study of T cells of healthy individuals. TCRdb recomputed calls from the 5' RACE reads with MiXCR, one row per CDR3 protein. The data show 95,000 to 100,000 distinct CDR3 sequences, with roughly 15% seen just once and under 7.5% held by the top ten. The receptors here all came from a human donor in good health.

This clonotype has at least ten counts. V is TRBV20-1 and J is TRBJ1-6; 7 positions match TRBD1. The CDR3 has 16 residues. Looked up from germline, CDR1 is DFQATT and CDR2 is SNEGSKA (reference sequence). Germline trimming cut 2 bases from V and 9 bases from J; bases unmatched to any gene: 13. CDR3 in amino acids: CSARPVEGAHRSPLHF. CDR3 nucleotides: TGCAGTGCTAGACCCGTGGAGGGGGCGCATCGTTCACCCCTCCACTTT.

This clonotype was observed many times. The chain joins TRBV20-1 to TRBJ2-5; D possibly corresponds to TRBD2 (5 bases). Deletions cut 6 bases from V and 1 base from J, with 15 bases between. Germline-derived CDR1 and CDR2 are DFQATT and SNEGSKA (reference sequence). The CDR3 covers 14 residues. The CDR3 bases are TGCAGTGCACAATTCGGAGGCCCCCAAGAGACCCAGTACTTC. This sequence encodes CSAQFGGPQETQYF.

CDR3 residues: CASSVVQGGGTEAFF. CDR3 DNA sequence: TGTGCCAGCAGCGTAGTGCAAGGGGGCGGCACTGAAGCTTTCTTT. V usage is TRBV9 and J usage is TRBJ1-1, with TRBD1 matching over 7 bases. In germline, CDR1 is SGDLS, CDR2 YYNGEE. The CDR3 has 15 amino acids. V lost 0 bases, J lost 4 bases, and 6 bases stayed unmatched.

The J gene is TRBJ2-1, the V gene TRBV6-2 or TRBV6-3; 10 nucleotides agree with TRBD1. The CDR3 covers 15 residues. V gave up 2 bases and J gave up 8 bases; unmatched junction bases: 6. The germline CDR1 and CDR2 sequences are MNHEY and SVGEGT. CDR3 sequence: CASSYAGQGLDEQFF. Here the CDR3 DNA reads TGTGCCAGCAGTTACGCGGGACAGGGGTTGGATGAGCAGTTCTTC.

In its sample, this clonotype was seen a few times. One end of the junction varies from germline; a read error may be responsible. The chain combines TRBV4-1 with TRBJ1-4, with D perhaps TRBD1 (6 bases). The CDR3 length is 13 residues. CDR1 is MGHRA and CDR2 is YSYEKL in the germline V gene. CDR3 nucleotides: TGCGCCAGCAGCCAAGGGGGTCCGGGACAAAAAATTTTT. This encodes CASSQGGPGQKIF.